The 16 T cell receptor beta chains below come from one sample, sequenced in a study of vaccination effects on CD4 cells after COVID-19. CD4+ T cell isolation took place after more than eight days of culture. Two doses of BNT162b2 or mRNA-1273 vaccine were administered to participants. Their target antigens are unknown. The table came from immunoSEQ multiplex PCR; TCRdb's copy has only in-frame clones and leaves some out. The sample lists 25,000 to 35,000 clones; around 69% were seen once. The source was CD4+ T cells from PBMCs cultured without peptide, collected after COVID-19 vaccination. Receptors originate from a human donor who received a COVID-19 vaccine.

The J gene is TRBJ2-7, the V gene TRBV6-5; tentative D call: TRBD2 (5 bases). V dropped 0 bases and J dropped 5 bases, with 14 bases sitting between them. Germline lookup yields CDR1 MNHEY and CDR2 SVGAGI. The CDR3 contains 15 residues. The CDR3 here is CASSYSRGRVNEQYF. As DNA, the CDR3 is TGTGCCAGCAGTTACTCGAGAGGGAGAGTTAACGAGCAGTACTTC.

The CDR3 loop reads CASSVDGYEQYF. CDR3 DNA sequence: TGCGCCAGCAGCGTAGACGGCTACGAGCAGTACTTC. The chain has TRBV5-1 and TRBJ2-7; no clear D gene. V lost 4 bases to trimming and J lost 3 bases, with 8 bases between them. The CDR3 sequence is 12 residues long. CDR1 and CDR2 from the germline V gene are SGHRS and YFSETQ.

The sample holds a few counts of this clone. The chain couples TRBV6-5 to TRBJ1-4; possibly TRBD1 for D (5 bases). This CDR3 contains 14 residues. Germline CDR1 reads MNHEY; CDR2 reads SVGAGI. Trimming took off 5 bases at V and 10 bases at J, with 17 bases between the two ends. DNA for the CDR3: TGTGCCAGCAGTCACCCGCCCCTGGGGGGAAAACTGTTTTTT. It translates to CASSHPPLGGKLFF.

This clone was seen more than once but under ten times. J is TRBJ1-1 and V is TRBV5-1, with D tentatively TRBD1 (5 bases). The length of the CDR3 is 14 residues. V lost 9 bases, J lost 5 bases, and 20 bases lay in between. Germline assignment: CDR1 SGHRS and CDR2 YFSETQ. The DNA for the CDR3 is TGCGCCACCGGGGGGGGGACCTCCGGTACTGAAGCTTTCTTT. Encoded protein: CATGGGTSGTEAFF.

This chain joins TRBV7-3 and TRBJ1-2, with D uncertain. The CDR3 totals 14 residues. The germline V gene encodes CDR1 SGHTA and CDR2 FQGTGA. Trimming took 1 base from V and 4 from J, leaving 10 bases between them. The CDR3 reads CASSLNWGSYGYTF. The CDR3 nucleotides read TGTGCCAGCAGCTTAAATTGGGGATCCTATGGCTACACCTTC.

This clone has only a few counts. J is TRBJ1-5 and V is TRBV30; D is unclear. CDR3 length: 13 amino acids. Trimming took 3 bases from V and 4 from J, leaving 10 bases between them. CDR1 and CDR2 from the germline V gene are GTSNPN and SVGIG (reference sequence). For the CDR3, the DNA is TGTGCCTGGAGAGGCGACTTGAATCAGCCCCAGCATTTT. It codes for CAWRGDLNQPQHF.

The rearrangement links TRBV3-1 (or the pseudogene TRBV3-2) to TRBJ1-2; TRBD1 agrees at 8 bases. The V segment lost 0 bases and the J segment 9 bases; nucleotides outside the gene matches: 9. The germline CDR1 and CDR2 sequences are LGHDT and YNNKEL (reference sequence). This CDR3 comprises 15 residues. CDR3 DNA: TGTGCCAGCAGCCAAGATGTGAGGCAGGGGGCCAGCTACACCTTC. Residues: CASSQDVRQGASYTF.

V is TRBV11-3 and J is TRBJ2-2, with 12 nucleotides matching TRBD2. Per germline, CDR1 SGHNT and CDR2 YENEEA. CDR3 length: 17 residues. Unmatched junction bases numbered 6, after V lost 1 base and J lost 6 bases. CDR3 sequence reads: CASSLASGGAGAGELFF. In DNA, the CDR3 is TGTGCCAGCAGCTTAGCTAGCGGGGGGGCCGGGGCCGGGGAGCTGTTTTTT.

This sequence joins TRBV18 and TRBJ1-1, with TRBD1 matching 12 bases. This CDR3 region has 18 residues. Per germline, CDR1 KGHSH and CDR2 LQKENI. V lost 3 bases and J lost 4; bases outside the gene matches: 12. The CDR3 DNA reads as TGTGCCAGCTCACCTCCCGGGACAGGGGGCAGAGGTAGCACTGAAGCTTTCTTT. This gives the protein CASSPPGTGGRGSTEAFF.

The chain uses TRBV5-5 and TRBJ2-3, with 7 bases lining up with TRBD1. The J segment lost 4 bases and the V segment lost 4 bases, leaving 9 bases of the junction unmatched. This CDR3 comprises 15 residues. Per the germline V gene, CDR1 is SGHKS and CDR2 is YYEKEE (reference sequence). CDR3 sequence (DNA): TGTGCCAGCAGCGCCTGGCCGACAGGGCCAGATACGCAGTATTTT. Amino acid sequence: CASSAWPTGPDTQYF.

This clone occurred a few times. This chain joins TRBV27 and TRBJ2-2; weak D call: TRBD1 (5 bases). The CDR3 runs 15 residues. V lost 10 bases and J 5 bases, leaving 20 bases between the germline ends. Germline-derived CDR1 and CDR2 are MNHEY and SMNVEV (reference sequence). CDR3 sequence: CAKSRVIAITGELFF. The DNA of the CDR3 is TGTGCCAAAAGCAGGGTAATAGCAATTACCGGGGAGCTGTTTTTT.

The chain uses TRBV5-4 and TRBJ2-2; D is unclear. From germline, CDR1 is SGHNT and CDR2 YYREEE (reference sequence). CDR3 length equals 15 residues. V dropped 4 bases and J dropped 6 bases, with 16 bases sitting between them. The CDR3 region is CASSLHPMGSGELFF. In DNA form, the CDR3 reads TGTGCCAGCAGCCTGCACCCGATGGGGTCCGGGGAGCTGTTTTTT.

This clone has only a few counts. This chain connects TRBV4-2 to TRBJ2-2; D is ambiguous. This CDR3 is built from 13 residues. V lost 0 bases and J 5 bases, leaving 4 bases between the germline ends. Looked up from germline, CDR1 is LGHNA and CDR2 is YNFKEQ. CDR3 nucleotides: TGTGCCAGCAGCCAAGATATGACCGGGGAGCTGTTTTTT. Protein sequence: CASSQDMTGELFF.

This sequence joins TRBV21-1 and TRBJ1-5. TRBV21-1 is recorded as a pseudogene. The CDR3 runs 18 residues. CDR3 protein: CASSMIPAPRYSNQPQHF. CDR3 DNA: TGTGCCAGCAGCATGATACCGGCCCCGAGGTATAGCAATCAGCCCCAGCATTTT.

This rearrangement joins TRBV6-6 to TRBJ2-3; TRBD2 matches at 11 bases. CDR3 size: 12 residues. V lost 6 bases and J lost 12; bases outside the gene matches: 5. Germline V gives CDR1 MNHNY, CDR2 SVGAGI (reference sequence). The CDR3 sequence: CASSLLAGAQYF. The CDR3 coding sequence is TGTGCCAGCAGCCTACTAGCGGGGGCCCAGTATTTT.

This chain uses TRBV5-4 with TRBJ2-7; 11 bases align to TRBD1. Unmatched junction bases numbered 2, after V lost 0 bases and J lost 3 bases. Germline values: CDR1 SGHNT, CDR2 YYREEE (reference sequence). The CDR3 totals 15 residues. The CDR3 nucleotides are TGTGCCAGCAGCTTGGGCGGGACAGGGGGCTACGAGCAGTACTTC. It translates to CASSLGGTGGYEQYF.